Below, 11 T cell receptor beta chains from the same sample are listed, as sequenced in a study of OX40 agonist ivuxolimab in advanced cancers. Sequencing used immunoSEQ multiplex PCR; TCRdb keeps in-frame clones, though not all of them. In the table there are around 83,000 clones, 70% to 85% of which are singletons. The sequencing used CD4+ or CD8+ T cells sorted from blood, collected in a trial of the OX40 agonist ivuxolimab. The receptors here all came from an adult with an advanced solid tumor such as melanoma, head and neck, liver or kidney cancer.

The CDR3 loop reads CAISEQLAGGPYNEQFF. Written as DNA, the CDR3 is TGTGCCATCAGTGAGCAGCTAGCGGGGGGGCCCTACAATGAGCAGTTCTTC. J is TRBJ2-1 and V is TRBV10-3, with TRBD2 matching over 12 bases. CDR3 length equals 17 residues. From germline, CDR1 is ENHRY and CDR2 SYGVKD. J was trimmed by 2 bases and V by 2 bases; bases with no gene match: 4.

The chain has TRBV5-4 and TRBJ2-5; 10 positions agree with TRBD1. The J call may be wrong; the DNA end is better matched by TRBJ2-7. Per the germline V gene, CDR1 is SGHNT and CDR2 is YYREEE (reference sequence). CDR3 size: 13 residues. CDR3 amino acids: CASSRQGADEQYF. The CDR3 nucleotides are TGTGCCAGCAGTCGACAGGGGGCCGACGAGCAGTACTTC.

J is TRBJ2-5 and V is TRBV19; D is possibly TRBD1 (6 bases). V dropped 6 bases and J dropped 0 bases, with 14 bases sitting between them. The germline V gene has CDR1 LNHDA and CDR2 SQIVND (reference sequence). The CDR3 totals 15 residues. The CDR3, as DNA: TGTGCCAGTAGGAAGGACAGAAGGTACCAAGAGACCCAGTACTTC. It yields the protein CASRKDRRYQETQYF.

Many counts were recorded for this clone. The genes are TRBV27 and TRBJ2-7; D not certain. Trimming pared 6 bases from V and 0 bases from J, leaving 15 bases between. This CDR3 comprises 15 residues. CDR1 and CDR2 (germline): MNHEY, SMNVEV (reference sequence). CDR3 loop: CASSPNSGSSYEQYF. In DNA form, the CDR3 reads TGTGCCAGCAGCCCAAACAGTGGAAGCTCCTACGAGCAGTACTTC.

V is TRBV25-1 and J is TRBJ2-2; 7 positions agree with TRBD2. The CDR3 is 14 residues long. Trimming removed 5 bases from V and 6 bases from J; junction bases left unmatched: 6. Germline CDR1 MGHDK, CDR2 SYGVNS. CDR3 coding DNA: TGTGCCAGCAGTATCGCAGGGAGGGCCGGGGAGCTGTTTTTT. It codes for CASSIAGRAGELFF.

This chain links TRBV5-1 with TRBJ2-7, with 9 bases fitting TRBD1. The CDR3 totals 14 residues. Germline V CDR1 and CDR2: SGHRS, YFSETQ. Trimming removed 0 bases from V and 6 bases from J; junction bases left unmatched: 4. The CDR3 DNA follows: TGCGCCAGCAGCTTGGCACAGGGGGCCGGCGAGCAGTACTTC. Its translation is CASSLAQGAGEQYF.

The rearrangement joins TRBV6-6 to TRBJ1-6, with D possibly matching TRBD1 (5 bases). The germline V gene has CDR1 MNHNY and CDR2 SVGAGI (reference sequence). With 7 bases removed from V and 4 bases from J, the gap between germline ends came to 11 bases. The CDR3 sequence is 14 residues long. The CDR3 protein is CASTRAGYNSPLHF. CDR3 DNA: TGTGCCAGCACCAGAGCAGGGTATAATTCACCCCTCCACTTT.

Points on this clone: No DNA is shown, since the ends of the CDR3 on it are uncertain; the CDR3 is the one TCRdb lists. CDR3 in amino acids: CARLRWGSGNTIYF. The rearrangement joins TRBV21-1 to TRBJ1-3. TRBV21-1 is shown as a pseudogene. With termini counted, the CDR3 has 14 amino acids.

The rearrangement uses TRBV5-1 and TRBJ2-1, with 7 bases lining up with TRBD1. Germline V gene data show CDR1 as SGHRS and CDR2 as YFSETQ. The CDR3 is made up of 14 amino acids. Germline trimming cut 4 bases from V and 8 bases from J; bases unmatched to any gene: 9. The CDR3 loop reads CASSLSTGMDEQFF. CDR3 DNA: TGCGCCAGCAGCCTTTCGACAGGGATGGATGAGCAGTTCTTC.

The chain has TRBV9 and TRBJ2-5; a weak D match, TRBD2 (5 bases). Trimming left V 0 bases short and J 0 bases short, with 15 bases between. The CDR3 consists of 17 residues. From germline, CDR1 is SGDLS and CDR2 YYNGEE. The chain's CDR3 is CASSVEDPAVNQETQYF. In nucleotides, the CDR3 is TGTGCCAGCAGCGTAGAAGATCCAGCGGTGAACCAAGAGACCCAGTACTTC.

Concerning this clone: A read error may produce the germline difference seen at one junction end. The CDR3 DNA follows: TGTGCTAGCAGCCCGGGACAGGGGAGTTATGAGCAGTTCTTC. Residues: CASSPGQGSYEQFF. The rearrangement joins TRBV7-7 to TRBJ2-1; 10 nucleotides match TRBD1. The CDR3 contains 14 residues. Germline V gene lookup returns CDR1 SSHAT and CDR2 FNYEAQ (reference sequence).